This T cell receptor beta chain originates from a study of T cells expressing NK-cell markers. The CDR3 loop spans 15 amino acids. CDR1 is LNHDA and CDR2 is SQIVND in the germline V gene (reference sequence). TCR beta cDNA was made by 5'RACE template switching with UMIs. Each CDR3 protein gets one entry in TCRdb, which reprocessed the 5' RACE reads and gives no DNA. Its table lists 300,000 or so distinct CDR3 sequences. The receptor was derived from a woman aged 18 to 69 in good health. Material: blood T cells: a sorted CD56 or NKG2C T cell subset, CD4+ or CD8+ T cells, or bulk PBMC T cells (not recorded which). The rearrangement joins TRBV19 to TRBJ2-3. CDR3 amino acids: CASSINLSPTDTQYF. Looking up the rest from reference TRBV19 and TRBJ2-3 gives the full variable domain: DGGITQSPKYLFRKEGQNVTLSCEQNLNHDAMYWYRQDPGQGLRLIYYSQIVNDFQKGDIAEGYSVSREKKESFPLTVTSAQKNPTAFYLCASSINLSPTDTQYFGPGTRLTVL.